The clone carrying this T cell receptor (beta chain) was observed at least ten times. This entry is derived from a study of T-cell reconstitution after alpha-beta-depleted transplantation in children. Using unique molecular identifiers, the investigators prepared the TCRbeta library. Via MiXCR, TCRdb re-called the PCR reads, giving one row per CDR3 protein. The data show 200,000 to 300,000 distinct CDR3 sequences, around 11% seen once. CDR3 length: 14 residues. The material sequenced was PBMCs from the stem cell graft donor, taken from the stem cell graft. The sequence derives from a human donor who donated a stem cell graft to a child with acute lymphoblastic leukemia. This chain uses TRBV21-1 with TRBJ2-7; no check of the table's D call, TRBD2, against the DNA was made. TRBV21-1 is reported as a pseudogene. CDR3 sequence: CASSTQTISYEQYF. The CDR3 nucleotides read TGTGCCAGCAGTACACAGACTATCTCCTACGAGCAGTACTTC.